What follows describes a single TCR beta chain. Antigen unknown. Authors' analysis steps: Clinicopathological groups of papillary thyroid cancer showed CDR3 differences that were used to build a distant-metastasis classifier. TCRdb called clones again from the PCR reads with MiXCR. TCRdb assigned the V and J calls; the authors' analysis was not used. The data show around 20,000 clones, roughly 23% seen once. The sample is drawn from a study of metastatic and nonmetastatic thyroid tumors. In the study overall: Where malignant and benign thyroid patients were concerned, repertoires were compared across blood and tumor or nodule tissue. Overall study results and limits: Within blood and tumor, benign nodules reportedly had significantly lower TCR beta diversity than malignant thyroid tumors did.

The CDR3 length is 14 residues. Trimming cost V 6 bases and J 6 bases; bases outside gene matches: 9. CDR1 is MDHEN, CDR2 SYDVKM, per germline. Not a single patient had been given any form of treatment at any point before undergoing thyroid surgery. The sequenced sample was tumor tissue. The clonotype originates from a female donor with papillary thyroid cancer or a benign thyroid nodule (not recorded which). Some clones in this sample may be carry-over from other donors' samples. This rearrangement joins TRBV28 to TRBJ2-7, with 9 positions matching TRBD1. Here the CDR3 reads CASSTGTGRSEQYF. In nucleotides, the CDR3 is TGTGCCAGCAGCACCGGGACAGGGCGATCCGAGCAGTACTTC.